These 13 T cell receptor beta chains originate from one sample sequenced in a study of blood T cell repertoires in COVID-19. The method was immunoSEQ multiplex PCR; TCRdb's version includes in-frame clones alone and lacks a portion of them. The table shows 120,000 to 150,000 clones, with approximately 80% occurring only once. Sequencing was done on a sample of peripheral blood. These receptors were collected from a woman between 45 and 60 years old with acute or convalescent COVID-19.

The chain combines TRBV27 with TRBJ1-1; 7 nucleotides match TRBD1. Germline CDR1 MNHEY, CDR2 SMNVEV (reference sequence). This CDR3 has 14 residues. V lost 2 bases and J lost 4; bases outside the gene matches: 4. CDR3 bases: TGTGCCAGCAGTTTAAGGGGGGACAGCACTGAAGCTTTCTTT. It is translated as CASSLRGDSTEAFF.

The V gene is TRBV6-5, the J gene TRBJ1-2, with D perhaps matching TRBD1 (6 bases). This CDR3 has 11 amino acids. Germline V gene sequence: CDR1 MNHEY, CDR2 SVGAGI. Trimming left V 7 bases short and J 7 bases short, with 10 bases between. CDR3 in amino acids: CASTRGGGYTF. The CDR3 DNA is TGTGCCAGCACCAGGGGCGGTGGCTACACCTTC.

The rearrangement uses TRBV19 and TRBJ2-1; 9 bases fit TRBD1. Germline V gene sequence: CDR1 LNHDA, CDR2 SQIVND (reference sequence). The CDR3 is 13 residues long. With V trimmed by 5 bases and J by 6 bases, 2 bases remained unmatched. The DNA of the CDR3 is TGTGCCAGTAGTCTGACAGGGGGCAATGAGCAGTTCTTC. Translating gives CASSLTGGNEQFF.

J is TRBJ1-1 and V is TRBV4-3; D gene ambiguous. The CDR3 is 17 amino acids. CDR1 is LGHNA, CDR2 YSLEER, per germline. V was trimmed by 1 base and J by 0 bases, leaving 15 bases between them. The CDR3, as DNA: TGCGCCAGCAGCCAAGTTAAGACCCGGGGAATGAACACTGAAGCTTTCTTT. This translates into CASSQVKTRGMNTEAFF.

V usage is TRBV7-9 and J usage is TRBJ1-3, with no clear D. Germline CDR1 is SEHNR and CDR2 is FQNEAQ (reference sequence). Trimming pared 0 bases from V and 4 bases from J, leaving 13 bases between. The CDR3 has 16 residues. CDR3 loop: CASSLAARSLGNTIYF. Here the CDR3 DNA reads TGTGCCAGCAGCTTAGCAGCGAGGAGTTTAGGAAACACCATATATTTT.

This chain uses TRBV3-1 (or the pseudogene TRBV3-2) with TRBJ1-5, with 7 bases that match TRBD1. The germline V gene encodes CDR1 LGHDT and CDR2 YNNKEL (reference sequence). Trimming removed 5 bases from V and 5 bases from J; junction bases left unmatched: 6. There are 14 residues in the CDR3. Here the CDR3 reads CASSNKGADQPQHF. For the CDR3, the DNA is TGTGCCAGCAGCAATAAGGGGGCAGATCAGCCCCAGCATTTT.

The genes are TRBV19 and TRBJ1-5, with D possibly TRBD1 on 6 matching bases. The CDR3 is 14 amino acids. Deletions cut 8 bases from V and 2 bases from J, with 13 bases between. In germline, CDR1 is LNHDA, CDR2 SQIVND (reference sequence). The CDR3 region is CASSPGAGNQPQHF. The CDR3 DNA reads TGTGCCAGTTCTCCAGGGGCGGGCAATCAGCCCCAGCATTTT.

CDR3 DNA: TGTGCCAGCAGCTTCCTTGACCCAGGGGTCAATGAGCAGTTCTTC. Translation gives CASSFLDPGVNEQFF. This rearrangement joins TRBV2 to TRBJ2-1; perhaps TRBD1 as D (6 bases). This CDR3 comprises 15 residues. Trimming stripped 6 bases from V and 6 bases from J, with 18 bases between. The germline V gene encodes CDR1 SNHLY and CDR2 FYNNEI.

This clone was detected once. The chain recombines TRBV19 with TRBJ2-2, with D perhaps matching TRBD1 (5 bases). This CDR3 comprises 13 residues. V lost 7 bases and J 7 bases, leaving 13 bases between the germline ends. Germline CDR1 and CDR2: LNHDA and SQIVND (reference sequence). In nucleotides, the CDR3 is TGTGCCAGTACCCCAAGGGGCTACGGGGAGCTGTTTTTT. Translating it yields CASTPRGYGELFF.

J is TRBJ1-6 and V is TRBV27; 9 bases are shared with TRBD1. The trim removed 2 bases at V and 8 bases at J, leaving 7 bases unmatched. The CDR3 is 16 residues long. The germline gives CDR1 MNHEY, CDR2 SMNVEV (reference sequence). CDR3 sequence: CASSLGTGRRDSPLHF. CDR3 nucleotide sequence: TGTGCCAGCAGTTTAGGGACAGGGCGCCGGGATTCACCCCTCCACTTT.

V is TRBV20-1 and J is TRBJ1-5; D is unresolved. V lost 3 bases and J lost 2, with 17 bases in between. The germline gives CDR1 DFQATT, CDR2 SNEGSKA (reference sequence). The CDR3 covers 16 residues. CDR3 sequence: CSASSSLGDGNQPQHF. The DNA of the CDR3 is TGCAGTGCTAGTTCCTCCCTGGGAGACGGCAATCAGCCCCAGCATTTT.

This chain connects TRBV19 to TRBJ2-7; 7 bases match TRBD1. In germline, CDR1 is LNHDA, CDR2 SQIVND (reference sequence). The CDR3 runs to 14 residues. V lost 9 bases to trimming and J lost 1 base; unmatched junction nucleotides: 9. The CDR3 DNA follows: TGTGCCAGGCCCGACAGGGTCTGTTCCTACGAGCAGTACTTC. Translated, it gives CARPDRVCSYEQYF. Full variable domain (remainder filled in from reference TRBV19 and TRBJ2-7): DGGITQSPKYLFRKEGQNVTLSCEQNLNHDAMYWYRQDPGQGLRLIYYSQIVNDFQKGDIAEGYSVSREKKESFPLTVTSAQKNPTAFYLCARPDRVCSYEQYFGPGTRLTVT.

This clone appeared a few times. The chain couples TRBV6-1 to TRBJ1-3; D gene ambiguous. V lost 4 bases to trimming and J lost 0 bases, with 13 bases between them. The CDR3 spans 16 residues. Germline V lookup: CDR1 MNHNS, CDR2 SASEGT. This CDR3 is CASSGTTDYSGNTIYF. CDR3 DNA: TGTGCCAGCAGTGGAACGACTGACTACTCTGGAAACACCATATATTTT.